This T cell receptor beta chain was obtained from a study of blood T cell repertoires in COVID-19. CDR3 length: 12 amino acids. Germline loops: CDR1 SEHNR, CDR2 FQNEAQ (reference sequence). V gave up 7 bases and J gave up 3 bases, with 10 bases separating them. This clone was observed a single time. Produced via immunoSEQ multiplex PCR; TCRdb's table is partial and in-frame only. The sample holds some 250,000 clones, 86% seen once. The V call is TRBV7-9, the J call TRBJ2-7; D call uncertain. Sequencing was performed on peripheral blood. The sequence derives from a man younger than 40 who had recovered from COVID-19. The CDR3 is CASTLPNYEQYF. Here the CDR3 DNA reads TGTGCCAGCACCCTTCCTAACTACGAGCAGTACTTC. Full variable domain (outside the CDR3, taken from reference TRBV7-9 and TRBJ2-7): DTGVSQNPRHKITKRGQNVTFRCDPISEHNRLYWYRQTLGQGPEFLTYFQNEAQLEKSRLLSDRFSAERPKGSFSTLEIQRTEQGDSAMYLCASTLPNYEQYFGPGTRLTVT.